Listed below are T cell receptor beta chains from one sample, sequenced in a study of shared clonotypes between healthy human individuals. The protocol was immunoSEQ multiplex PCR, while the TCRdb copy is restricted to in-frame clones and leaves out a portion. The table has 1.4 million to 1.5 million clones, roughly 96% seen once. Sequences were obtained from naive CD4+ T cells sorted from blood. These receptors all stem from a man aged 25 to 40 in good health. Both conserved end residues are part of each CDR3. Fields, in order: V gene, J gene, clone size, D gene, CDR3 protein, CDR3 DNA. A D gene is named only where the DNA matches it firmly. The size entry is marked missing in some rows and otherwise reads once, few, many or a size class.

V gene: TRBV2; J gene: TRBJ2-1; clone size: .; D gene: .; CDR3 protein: CASSETLEQFF; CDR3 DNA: TGTGCCAGCAGTGAGACCCTTGAGCAGTTCTTC
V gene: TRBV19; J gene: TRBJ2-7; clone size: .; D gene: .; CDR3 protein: CASSMAGSSPSEQYF; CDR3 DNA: TGTGCCAGTAGTATGGCAGGTTCTTCCCCTTCCGAGCAGTACTTC
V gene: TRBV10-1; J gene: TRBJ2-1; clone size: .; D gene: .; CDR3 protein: CASSELGGEQFF; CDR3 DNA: TGCGCCAGCAGTGAGTTGGGGGGTGAGCAGTTCTTC
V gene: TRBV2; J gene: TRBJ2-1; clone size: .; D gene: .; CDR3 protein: CASSVKLANEQFF; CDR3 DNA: TGTGCCAGCAGCGTTAAGCTAGCGAATGAGCAGTTCTTC
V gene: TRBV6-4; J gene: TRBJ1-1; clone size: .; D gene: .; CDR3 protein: CASSDSWGGEAFF; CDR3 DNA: TGTGCCAGCAGTGACTCTTGGGGTGGTGAAGCTTTCTTT
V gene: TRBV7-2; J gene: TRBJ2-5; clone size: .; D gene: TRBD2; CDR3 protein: CASRLAGAGETQYF; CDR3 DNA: TGTGCCAGCAGACTAGCGGGAGCCGGGGAGACCCAGTACTTC
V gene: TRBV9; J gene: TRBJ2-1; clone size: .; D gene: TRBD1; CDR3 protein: CASSARTGAYNEQFF; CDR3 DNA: TGTGCCAGCAGCGCCAGGACAGGGGCCTACAATGAGCAGTTCTTC
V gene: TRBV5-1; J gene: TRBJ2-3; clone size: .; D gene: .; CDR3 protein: CASSLGTSTGDTQYF; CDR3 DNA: TGCGCCAGCAGCTTAGGTACTAGCACCGGAGATACGCAGTATTTT
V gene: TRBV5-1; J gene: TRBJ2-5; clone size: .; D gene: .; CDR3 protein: CASSLTLGVGAETQYF; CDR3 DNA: TGCGCCAGCAGCTTGACGTTGGGGGTTGGCGCAGAGACCCAGTACTTC
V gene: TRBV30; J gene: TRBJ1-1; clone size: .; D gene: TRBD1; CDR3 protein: CASGGASAFF; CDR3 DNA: TGTGCCTCAGGGGGCGCGTCCGCTTTCTTT
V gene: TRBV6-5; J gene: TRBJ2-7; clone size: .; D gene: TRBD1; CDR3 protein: CASRATGGANYEQYF; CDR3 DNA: TGTGCCAGCAGGGCAACAGGGGGAGCTAACTACGAGCAGTACTTC
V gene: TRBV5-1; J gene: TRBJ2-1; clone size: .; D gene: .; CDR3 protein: CASSPVRDENNEQFF; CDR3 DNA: TGCGCCAGCAGCCCCGTTAGGGACGAAAACAATGAGCAGTTCTTC
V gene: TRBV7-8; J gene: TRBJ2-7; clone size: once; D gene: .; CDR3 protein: CASSLAQGRLGEQYF; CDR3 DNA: TGTGCCAGCAGCTTAGCACAGGGGAGGCTTGGCGAGCAGTACTTC
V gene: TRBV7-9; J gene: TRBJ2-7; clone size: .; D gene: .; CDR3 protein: CASSLARFDRDEQYF; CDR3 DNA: TGTGCCAGCAGCTTAGCGCGATTCGATAGGGACGAGCAGTACTTC
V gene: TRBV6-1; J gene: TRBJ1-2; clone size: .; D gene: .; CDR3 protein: CASSEAGENYGYTF; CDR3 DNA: TGTGCCAGCAGTGAAGCGGGGGAGAACTATGGCTACACCTTC
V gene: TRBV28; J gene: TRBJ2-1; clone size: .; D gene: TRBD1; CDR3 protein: CASSFGLVRYRGSANNEQFF; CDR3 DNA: TGTGCCAGCAGTTTCGGCCTCGTACGATACAGGGGTAGCGCTAACAATGAGCAGTTCTTC
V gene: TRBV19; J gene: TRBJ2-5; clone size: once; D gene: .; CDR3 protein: CASSIGPGETQYF; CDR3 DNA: TGTGCCAGTAGTATCGGGCCCGGAGAGACCCAGTACTTC
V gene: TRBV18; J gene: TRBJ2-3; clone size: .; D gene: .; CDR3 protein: CASSEDTQYF; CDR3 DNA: TGTGCCAGCTCAGAAGATACGCAGTATTTT
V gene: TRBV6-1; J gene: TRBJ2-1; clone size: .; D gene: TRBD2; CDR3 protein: CASSETLAGVPYNEQFF; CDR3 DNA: TGTGCCAGCAGTGAAACACTAGCGGGAGTTCCTTACAATGAGCAGTTCTTC
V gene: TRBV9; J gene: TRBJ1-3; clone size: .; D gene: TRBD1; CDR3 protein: CASSVRTGAVSGNTIYF; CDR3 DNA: TGTGCCAGCAGCGTAAGGACAGGGGCAGTCTCTGGAAACACCATATATTTT
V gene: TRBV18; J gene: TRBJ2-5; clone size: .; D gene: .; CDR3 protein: CASSQSRGTQETQYF; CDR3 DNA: TGTGCCAGCTCACAATCGAGGGGGACCCAAGAGACCCAGTACTTC
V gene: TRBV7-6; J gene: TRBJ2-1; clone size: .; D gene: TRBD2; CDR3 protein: CASSFGLAGPYNEQFF; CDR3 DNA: TGTGCCAGCAGCTTTGGACTAGCCGGACCGTACAATGAGCAGTTCTTC
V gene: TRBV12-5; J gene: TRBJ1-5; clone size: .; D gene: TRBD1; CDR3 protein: CASATGWDREDGNQPQHF; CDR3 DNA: TGTGCTAGTGCCACTGGGTGGGACAGGGAGGATGGCAATCAGCCCCAGCATTTT
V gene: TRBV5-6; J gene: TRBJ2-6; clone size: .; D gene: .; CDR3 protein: CASRAGGGANVLTF; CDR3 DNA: TGTGCCAGCAGGGCGGGTGGAGGGGCCAACGTCCTGACTTTC
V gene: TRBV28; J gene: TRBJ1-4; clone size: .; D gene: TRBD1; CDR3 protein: CASSPGQGSNEKLFF; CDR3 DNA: TGTGCCAGCAGTCCCGGACAGGGGTCTAATGAAAAACTGTTTTTT
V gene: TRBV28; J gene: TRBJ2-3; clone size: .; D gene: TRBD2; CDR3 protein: CASSHLGLAGADTQYF; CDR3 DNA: TGTGCCAGCAGTCACCTGGGACTAGCGGGTGCAGATACGCAGTATTTT
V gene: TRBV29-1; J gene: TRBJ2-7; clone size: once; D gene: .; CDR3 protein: CSVETAYEQYF; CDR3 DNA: TGCAGCGTTGAAACCGCATACGAGCAGTACTTC
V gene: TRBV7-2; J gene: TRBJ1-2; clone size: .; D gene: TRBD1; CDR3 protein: CASSGDRVDGYTF; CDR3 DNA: TGTGCCAGCAGCGGGGACAGGGTGGATGGCTACACCTTC
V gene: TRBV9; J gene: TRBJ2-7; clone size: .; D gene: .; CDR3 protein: CASSVGSYGYEQYF; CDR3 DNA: TGTGCCAGCAGCGTAGGCAGTTATGGGTACGAGCAGTACTTC
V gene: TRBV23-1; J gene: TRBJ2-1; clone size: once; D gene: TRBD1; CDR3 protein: CASSQSQGADNEQFF; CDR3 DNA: TGCGCCAGCAGTCAATCCCAGGGGGCGGACAATGAGCAGTTCTTC
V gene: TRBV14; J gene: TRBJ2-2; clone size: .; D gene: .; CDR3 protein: CASSQGLALGTGELFF; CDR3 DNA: TGTGCCAGCAGCCAGGGACTCGCCTTGGGGACCGGGGAGCTGTTTTTT
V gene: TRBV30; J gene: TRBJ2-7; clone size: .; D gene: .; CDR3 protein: CAWSGYFVYEQYF; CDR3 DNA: TGTGCCTGGAGCGGCTACTTTGTCTACGAGCAGTACTTC
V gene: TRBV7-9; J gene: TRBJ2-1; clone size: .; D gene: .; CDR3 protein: CASSPYFGVTYNEQFF; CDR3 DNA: TGTGCCAGCAGCCCATACTTTGGAGTCACCTACAATGAGCAGTTCTTC
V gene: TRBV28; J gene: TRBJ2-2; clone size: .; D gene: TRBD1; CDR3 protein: CASSAGTGAGGELFF; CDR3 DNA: TGTGCCAGCAGTGCCGGGACAGGGGCAGGCGGGGAGCTGTTTTTT
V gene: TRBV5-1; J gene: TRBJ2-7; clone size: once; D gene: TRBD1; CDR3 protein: CASSAFSGTGDYEQYF; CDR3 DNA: TGCGCCAGCAGCGCCTTCTCCGGGACAGGAGACTACGAGCAGTACTTC
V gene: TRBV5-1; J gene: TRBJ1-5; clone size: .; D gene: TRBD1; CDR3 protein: CASSLGTGAREPQHF; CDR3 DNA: TGCGCCAGCAGCTTGGGGACAGGGGCTCGGGAGCCCCAGCATTTT
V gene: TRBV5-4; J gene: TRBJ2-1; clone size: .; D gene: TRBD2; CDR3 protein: CASSAPSGRSNEQFF; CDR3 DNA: TGTGCCAGCAGCGCGCCTAGCGGGAGATCTAATGAGCAGTTCTTC
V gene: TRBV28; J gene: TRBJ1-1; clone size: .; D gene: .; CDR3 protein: CASSLMQGPAFF; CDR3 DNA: TGTGCCAGCAGTTTAATGCAGGGTCCCGCTTTCTTT
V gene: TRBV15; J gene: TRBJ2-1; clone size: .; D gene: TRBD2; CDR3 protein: CATSRQLAGGLNEQFF; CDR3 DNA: TGTGCCACCAGCAGGCAACTAGCGGGAGGACTCAATGAGCAGTTCTTC
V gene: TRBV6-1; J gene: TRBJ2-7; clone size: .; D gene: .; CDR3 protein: CASTLSYEQYF; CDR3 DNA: TGTGCCAGCACCCTGTCTTACGAGCAGTACTTC
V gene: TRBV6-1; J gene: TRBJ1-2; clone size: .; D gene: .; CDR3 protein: CASSPQGLYYGYTF; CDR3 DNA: TGTGCCAGCAGTCCCCAGGGTCTCTACTATGGCTACACCTTC
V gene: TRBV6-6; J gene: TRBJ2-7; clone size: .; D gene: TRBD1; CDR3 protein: CATRTGSPYEQYF; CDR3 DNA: TGTGCCACCAGGACAGGGTCCCCCTACGAGCAGTACTTC
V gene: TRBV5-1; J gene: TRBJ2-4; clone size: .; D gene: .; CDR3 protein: CASSFTSLDKNIQYF; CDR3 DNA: TGCGCCAGCAGCTTTACTTCTCTAGACAAAAACATTCAGTACTTC
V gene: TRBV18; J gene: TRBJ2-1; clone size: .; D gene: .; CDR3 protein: CATTPLAGRPNEQFF; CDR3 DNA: TGTGCCACCACACCCTTGGCAGGGAGACCCAATGAGCAGTTCTTC
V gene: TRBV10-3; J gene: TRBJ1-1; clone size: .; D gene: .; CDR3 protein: CAISIGDTEAFF; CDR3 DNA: TGTGCCATCAGTATAGGCGACACTGAAGCTTTCTTT
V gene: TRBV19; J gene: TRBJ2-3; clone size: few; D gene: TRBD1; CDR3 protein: CASSMDRVGTDTQYF; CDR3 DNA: TGTGCCAGTAGTATGGACAGGGTCGGCACAGATACGCAGTATTTT
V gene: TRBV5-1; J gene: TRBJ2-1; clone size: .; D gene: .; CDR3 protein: CASSLGTSRGAYEQFF; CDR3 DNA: TGCGCCAGCAGCTTGGGTACATCCCGGGGAGCTTATGAGCAGTTCTTC
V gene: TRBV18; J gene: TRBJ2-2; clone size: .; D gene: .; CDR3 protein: CASSKNDGDTGELFF; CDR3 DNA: TGTGCCAGCTCGAAGAACGACGGAGACACCGGGGAGCTGTTTTTT
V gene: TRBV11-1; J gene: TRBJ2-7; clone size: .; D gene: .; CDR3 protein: CASSLAIHEQYF; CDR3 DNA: TGTGCCAGCAGCTTAGCTATTCACGAGCAGTACTTC
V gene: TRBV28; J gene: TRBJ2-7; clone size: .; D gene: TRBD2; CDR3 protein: CASSWAGGGEQYF; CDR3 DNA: TGTGCCAGCAGTTGGGCGGGAGGAGGCGAGCAGTACTTC
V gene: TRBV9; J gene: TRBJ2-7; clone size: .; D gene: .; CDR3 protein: CASSVSSAAYEQYF; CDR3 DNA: TGTGCCAGCAGCGTATCGTCGGCGGCCTACGAGCAGTACTTC